The clone carrying this TCR beta chain was seen more than once but under ten times. Its specificity is not known. The data belong to a study of T-cell reconstitution after alpha-beta-depleted transplantation in children. It was with unique molecular identifiers that the TCRbeta library was prepared. TCRdb re-analysed the PCR reads in MiXCR, keeping a single row per CDR3 protein. The top ten clones hold 30% to 45% of a sample with 610,000 or so distinct CDR3 sequences, 20% to 30% of them seen once. The germline CDR1 and CDR2 sequences are MGHDK and SYGVNS. Trimming removed 5 bases at V and 2 bases at J, with 21 bases between. The CDR3 extends over 17 amino acids. Findings and caveats of the study: About two months after transplant, alpha-beta T cells reportedly came from several hundred expanded graft clones.

The sample consisted of PBMCs, taken before TCRalphabeta/CD19-depleted stem cell transplant. The receptor's source is a boy under three years old with Wiskott-Aldrich syndrome, due to receive a stem cell transplant. This sequence joins TRBV25-1 and TRBJ1-1; tentatively, D is TRBD1 (5 bases). CDR3: CASSSLKVLGENTEAFF. In DNA form, the CDR3 reads TGTGCCAGCAGTAGTTTGAAGGTATTGGGGGAAAACACTGAAGCTTTCTTT.